What follows are 22 T cell receptor beta chains derived from one specimen sequenced in a study of T cell repertoires in cytomegalovirus infection. One entry per CDR3 protein, called by TCRdb with MiXCR from the reads. In the table there are 300,000 to 400,000 distinct CDR3 sequences, about 29% of which are singletons. The antigens for these receptors are not known. Specimen: cultured PBMCs, collected from culture after CMV antigen stimulation. These receptors were taken from a human donor in good health (CMV status not recorded). Some clones in this sample may be carry-over from other donors' samples.

This clonotype has more than one count but fewer than ten. CDR3 sequence (DNA): TGTGCCATCAGCGCAAAGGACAATCAGCCCCAGCATTTT. Its translation: CAISAKDNQPQHF. This sequence joins TRBV10-3 and TRBJ1-5, with D uncertain. V shed 6 bases and J shed 3 bases, with 9 bases lying between them. The CDR3 is made up of 13 amino acids. CDR1 is ENHRY and CDR2 is SYGVKD in the germline V gene.

This clonotype has more than one count but fewer than ten. The chain has TRBV28 and TRBJ2-7; 9 positions match TRBD2. V was pared by 8 bases and J by 0 bases, with 8 bases of the junction left unmatched. CDR3 length equals 15 residues. Looked up from germline, CDR1 is MDHEN and CDR2 is SYDVKM. CDR3 nucleotide sequence: TGTGCCAGCCGTAAGGGCGGGAGGGCCTCCTACGAGCAGTACTTC. This sequence encodes CASRKGGRASYEQYF.

This clonotype has a handful of counts. This chain connects TRBV5-1 to TRBJ2-1; 9 bases are a match to TRBD1. J lost 8 bases, V lost 6 bases, and 6 bases had no gene match. The CDR3 runs to 13 residues. The V gene's germline CDR1 is SGHRS and CDR2 YFSETQ. CDR3 sequence (DNA): TGCGCCAGCATGGGGACAGGGTGGTATGAGCAGTTCTTC. Its protein product is CASMGTGWYEQFF.

The gene calls are TRBV29-1 and TRBJ2-6, with 9 bases that match TRBD1. This CDR3 is built from 16 residues. V shed 6 bases and J 2 bases; nucleotides not matched to a gene: 8. CDR1 SQVTM and CDR2 ANQGSEA come from the germline V gene. The CDR3 is CSVRGTGPTGANVLTF. CDR3 coding DNA: TGCAGCGTCCGGGGGACAGGGCCGACTGGGGCCAACGTCCTGACTTTC.

The rearrangement links TRBV4-2 to TRBJ1-2; possible D gene TRBD1, 5 bases. The CDR3 runs to 16 residues. The germline V and J ends were trimmed by 5 bases and 6 bases, with 22 bases remaining between them. Per the germline V gene, CDR1 is LGHNA and CDR2 is YNFKEQ. CDR3 loop: CASSNTELGPSDGYTF. CDR3 coding DNA: TGTGCCAGCAGCAATACAGAGTTGGGGCCTTCTGATGGCTACACCTTC.

This clonotype was counted a few times. The V and J genes are TRBV3-1 and TRBJ1-3; D gene unclear. The CDR3 has 17 residues. CDR1 LGHDT and CDR2 YNNKEL come from the germline V gene (reference sequence). V lost 5 bases, J lost 0 bases, and 17 bases lay in between. In DNA, the CDR3 is TGTGCCAGCAGCTTTTCCCGGCTGCGGGTCTCTGGAAACACCATATATTTT. This codes for CASSFSRLRVSGNTIYF.

This clonotype has only a few counts. The chain employs TRBV19 and TRBJ2-1, with 9 nucleotides matching TRBD1. V lost 0 bases to trimming and J lost 2 bases; unmatched junction nucleotides: 5. The CDR3 is 17 residues long. In germline, CDR1 is LNHDA, CDR2 SQIVND (reference sequence). CDR3 sequence (DNA): TGTGCCAGTAGTATAGAGGGGAGGACAGGGGCCTACAATGAGCAGTTCTTC. Its protein is CASSIEGRTGAYNEQFF.

The sample holds many counts of this clonotype. The chain has TRBV6-6 and TRBJ1-1; D gene unclear. With 2 bases removed from V and 5 bases from J, the gap between germline ends came to 9 bases. Germline V gene data show CDR1 as MNHNY and CDR2 as SVGAGI (reference sequence). This CDR3 contains 13 residues. DNA of the CDR3: TGTGCCAGCAGTTACGGACGAGGGACTGAAGCTTTCTTT. It translates to CASSYGRGTEAFF.

This clonotype was seen a handful of times. The chain joins TRBV11-1 to TRBJ2-1; 16 positions agree with TRBD2. Germline loops: CDR1 SGHAT, CDR2 FQDESV (reference sequence). V lost 5 bases to trimming and J lost 9 bases; unmatched junction nucleotides: 10. The CDR3 extends over 17 amino acids. The CDR3 reads CASSVVTGTSGRGEQFF. For the CDR3, the DNA is TGTGCCAGCAGCGTAGTTACCGGGACTAGCGGGAGGGGTGAGCAGTTCTTC.

V gene TRBV4-2 combines with J gene TRBJ1-1, with 7 bases lining up with TRBD1. V lost 2 bases to trimming and J lost 5 bases; unmatched junction nucleotides: 5. Germline values: CDR1 LGHNA, CDR2 YNFKEQ. The length of the CDR3 is 14 residues. The CDR3: CASSQRGPDTEAFF. DNA for the CDR3: TGTGCCAGCAGCCAAAGGGGGCCGGATACTGAAGCTTTCTTT.

This clonotype has only a few counts. The chain carries TRBV9 and TRBJ2-1; D gene unclear. CDR1 SGDLS and CDR2 YYNGEE come from the germline V gene. Trimming took 0 bases from V and 10 from J, leaving 14 bases between them. The CDR3 runs to 14 residues. DNA for the CDR3: TGTGCCAGCAGCGTAGCTCAAACCCCGAGGGAGCAGTTCTTC. This gives the protein CASSVAQTPREQFF.

This clonotype showed up just a few times. V usage is TRBV7-9 and J usage is TRBJ1-1; 7 bases are a match to TRBD1. J lost 1 base, V lost 6 bases, and 5 bases had no gene match. The CDR3 contains 14 residues. From germline, CDR1 is SEHNR and CDR2 FQNEAQ (reference sequence). The CDR3 is CASSLRDRNTEAFF. CDR3 coding DNA: TGTGCCAGCAGTCTCCGGGACAGGAACACTGAAGCTTTCTTT.

The J gene is TRBJ1-6, the V gene TRBV7-9; TRBD1 agrees at 8 bases. Losses at the gene ends were 1 base for V and 13 bases for J; bases not matched to a gene: 0. The CDR3 length is 12 residues. Germline lookup yields CDR1 SEHNR and CDR2 FQNEAQ (reference sequence). The CDR3 spells CASSLDRGPLHF. CDR3 nucleotide sequence: TGTGCCAGCAGCTTAGACAGGGGGCCCCTCCACTTT.

The rearrangement uses TRBV6-2 or TRBV6-3 and TRBJ2-1; a possible D gene is TRBD2 (7 bases). CDR3 length: 15 residues. Germline V gene data show CDR1 as MNHEY and CDR2 as SVGEGT. V shed 6 bases and J shed 4 bases, with 16 bases lying between them. The CDR3 coding sequence is TGTGCCAGCAGGCGGAGGGGGGGGGTGTACAATGAGCAGTTCTTC. Its protein is CASRRRGGVYNEQFF.

The chain employs TRBV11-1 and TRBJ2-5; 7 positions match TRBD1. Germline V CDR1 and CDR2: SGHAT, FQDESV (reference sequence). J gave up 13 bases and V 0 bases, and 14 bases lay outside the gene matches. The CDR3 has 15 amino acids. The chain's CDR3 is CASSLAATGNGFAYF. In DNA, the CDR3 is TGTGCCAGCAGCTTAGCCGCGACAGGGAATGGATTCGCGTACTTC.

This clonotype showed up many times. The chain links TRBV7-2 to TRBJ2-7; TRBD1 might be the D (6 bases). V was cut by 6 bases and J by 2 bases, with 11 bases left in between. The CDR3 has 13 amino acids. CDR1 and CDR2 (germline): SGHTA, FQGNSA. For the CDR3, the DNA is TGTGCCAGCAGGCGGACAGTAACCTACGAGCAGTACTTC. Translating gives CASRRTVTYEQYF.

J is TRBJ1-2 and V is TRBV3-1; D is unclear. Germline-derived CDR1 and CDR2 are LGHDT and YNNKEL (reference sequence). CDR3 length equals 15 residues. With 4 bases removed from V and 3 bases from J, the gap between germline ends came to 15 bases. DNA of the CDR3: TGTGCCAGCAGCCCCCCCCGGCCCGCCTACTATGGCTACACCTTC. It yields the protein CASSPPRPAYYGYTF.

The chain carries TRBV18 and TRBJ1-1, with unresolved D. The germline V gene encodes CDR1 KGHSH and CDR2 LQKENI. The CDR3 is 15 amino acids. V was clipped by 6 bases and J by 3 bases, with 17 bases between them. This CDR3 is CASSSAGKMDTEAFF. CDR3 nucleotide sequence: TGTGCCAGCTCCTCCGCTGGGAAGATGGACACTGAAGCTTTCTTT.

The CDR3 protein is CASSITSAPSQFF. DNA of the CDR3: TGTGCCAGTAGTATTACGTCCGCCCCCTCACAGTTCTTC. The gene calls are TRBV19 and TRBJ2-1; no clear D gene. V was clipped by 3 bases and J by 13 bases, with 16 bases between them. Per germline, CDR1 LNHDA and CDR2 SQIVND (reference sequence). The CDR3 consists of 13 residues.

J is TRBJ2-1 and V is TRBV28, with 10 bases fitting TRBD1. Trimming took 6 bases from V and 4 from J; bases not matched to a gene: 12. Germline CDR1 reads MDHEN; CDR2 reads SYDVKM. The CDR3 is 17 residues long. The CDR3: CASRSATGGRGYNEQFF. CDR3 DNA: TGTGCCAGCAGGTCAGCGACAGGGGGCAGGGGATACAATGAGCAGTTCTTC.

The V call is TRBV11-2, the J call TRBJ2-1, with D possibly matching TRBD1 (6 bases). V was cut by 5 bases and J by 13 bases, with 18 bases left in between. Per the germline V gene, CDR1 is SGHAT and CDR2 is FQNNGV. This CDR3 is built from 13 residues. The CDR3 DNA is TGTGCCAGCAGCCCCGGACAGTTTAGTTCCCAGTTCTTC. Encoded protein: CASSPGQFSSQFF.

This clonotype was found a few times. The rearrangement links TRBV15 to TRBJ2-3; 8 bases are shared with TRBD2. The CDR3 has 15 amino acids. Germline assignment: CDR1 LNHNV and CDR2 YYDKDF (reference sequence). Trimming removed 6 bases from V and 5 bases from J; junction bases left unmatched: 10. The CDR3 sequence is CATSGGGLGGDTQYF. CDR3 DNA sequence: TGTGCCACCAGTGGCGGGGGGCTCGGAGGAGATACGCAGTATTTT.